This paragraph reports one TCR beta chain. Each donor's blood draw was 7.5 to 10 milliliters of peripheral blood. Using a J-beta primer mix together with a sample-barcoded 5' primer, a second PCR was run for roughly 6 to 12 cycles. Unique molecular identifiers of 12 random nucleotides labeled each cDNA. CDR3-containing paired-end reads numbering at least 3 million came from each sample. TCRdb itself ran the 5' RACE reads through MiXCR, one entry per CDR3 protein. Of some 1.8 million distinct CDR3 sequences listed, around 42% are singletons. The CDR3 contains 16 residues. Germline V CDR1 and CDR2: LNHDA, SQIVND (reference sequence). The source of the sample is a study of blood T cells in healthy people across ages.

Sequencing was performed on blood. This TCR derives from a human donor in good health. The chain uses TRBV19 and TRBJ2-4; 7 nucleotides align to TRBD2. The better agreement between TRBJ2-7 and the DNA end casts doubt on the J call. The CDR3 nucleotides are TGTGCCAGTAGTATAGATTTCACTAGCGAGGCCTACGAGCAGTACTTC. This sequence encodes CASSIDFTSEAYEQYF.